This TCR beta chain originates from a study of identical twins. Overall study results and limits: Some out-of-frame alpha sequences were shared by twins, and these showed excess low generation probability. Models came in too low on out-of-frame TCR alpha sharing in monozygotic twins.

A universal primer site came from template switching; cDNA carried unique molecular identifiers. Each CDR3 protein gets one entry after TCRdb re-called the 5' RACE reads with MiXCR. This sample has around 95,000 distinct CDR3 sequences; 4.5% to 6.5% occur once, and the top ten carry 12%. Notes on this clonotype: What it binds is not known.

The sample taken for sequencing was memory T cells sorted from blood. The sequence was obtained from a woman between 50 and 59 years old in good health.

The CDR3 region has the DNA TGTGCCAGTAGTATAGGTGGGGGCCAAGAGACCCAGTACTTC. Protein product: CASSIGGGQETQYF. The rearrangement links TRBV19 to TRBJ2-5; D could derive from TRBD1 or TRBD2 (5 bases each). The length of the CDR3 is 14 residues. V was cut by 1 base and J by 1 base, with 7 bases left in between. Germline V gene lookup returns CDR1 LNHDA and CDR2 SQIVND (reference sequence).